This T cell receptor (beta chain) came from a study of CD8 T cells in ankylosing spondylitis. Notes on the study in general: Disease-linked clones were CD8+ and relatively rare in peripheral blood. Disease-linked clones reportedly concentrated significantly in matched ankylosing spondylitis synovial fluid.

There are a few counts of this clonotype. Antigen specificity is unknown. Quantitative 5'-RACE with molecular barcodes produced the TCR beta libraries. One entry per CDR3 protein results from TCRdb running MiXCR on the 5' RACE reads. The sample consists of 250,000 to 350,000 distinct CDR3 sequences, less than 25% of them appearing once. Sequencing was carried out using blood, either unsorted or a sorted T cell fraction (not recorded which). The TCR was taken from a female donor with ankylosing spondylitis or in good health (not recorded which).

CDR3 nucleotides: TGTGCCAGCAGCGTAGAGGGACCTGGGGAGACCCAGTACTTC. Translating it yields CASSVEGPGETQYF. The V and J genes are TRBV9 and TRBJ2-5; TRBD1 or TRBD2 may be the D gene (5 bases each). The CDR3 loop spans 14 amino acids. V was cut by 0 bases and J by 5 bases, with 11 bases left in between. Germline CDR1 is SGDLS and CDR2 is YYNGEE.